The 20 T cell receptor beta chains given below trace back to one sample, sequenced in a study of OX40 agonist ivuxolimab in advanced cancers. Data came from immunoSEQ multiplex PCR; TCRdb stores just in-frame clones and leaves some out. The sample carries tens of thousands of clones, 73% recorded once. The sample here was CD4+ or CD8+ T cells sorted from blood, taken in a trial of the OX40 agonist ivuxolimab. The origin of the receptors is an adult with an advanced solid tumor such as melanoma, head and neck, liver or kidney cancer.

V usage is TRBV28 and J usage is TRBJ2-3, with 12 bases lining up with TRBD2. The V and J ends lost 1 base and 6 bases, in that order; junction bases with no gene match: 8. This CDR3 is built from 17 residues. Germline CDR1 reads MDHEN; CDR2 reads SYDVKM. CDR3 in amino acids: CASSLFSSGGAGDTQYF. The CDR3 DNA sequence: TGTGCCAGCAGTTTATTTTCTAGCGGGGGGGCCGGGGATACGCAGTATTTT.

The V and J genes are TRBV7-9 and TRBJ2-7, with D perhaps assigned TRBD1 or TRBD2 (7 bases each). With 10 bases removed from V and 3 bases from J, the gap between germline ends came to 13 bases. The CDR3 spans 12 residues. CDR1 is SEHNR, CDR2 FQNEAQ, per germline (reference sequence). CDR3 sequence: CATSGGDYEQYF. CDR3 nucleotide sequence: TGTGCCACTTCAGGGGGGGACTACGAGCAGTACTTC.

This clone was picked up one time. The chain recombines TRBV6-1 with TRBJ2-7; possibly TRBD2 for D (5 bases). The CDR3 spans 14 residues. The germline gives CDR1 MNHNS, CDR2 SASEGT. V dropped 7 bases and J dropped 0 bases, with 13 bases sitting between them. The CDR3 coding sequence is TGTGCCAGCACCTTTGACTACCTCTCCTACGAGCAGTACTTC. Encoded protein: CASTFDYLSYEQYF.

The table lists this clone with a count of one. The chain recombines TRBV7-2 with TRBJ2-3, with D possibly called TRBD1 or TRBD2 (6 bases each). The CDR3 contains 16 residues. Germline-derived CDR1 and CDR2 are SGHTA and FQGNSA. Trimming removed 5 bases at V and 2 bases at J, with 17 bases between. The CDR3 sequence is CASSPVRGRITDTQYF. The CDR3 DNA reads TGTGCCAGCAGCCCCGTCCGGGGGCGGATCACAGATACGCAGTATTTT.

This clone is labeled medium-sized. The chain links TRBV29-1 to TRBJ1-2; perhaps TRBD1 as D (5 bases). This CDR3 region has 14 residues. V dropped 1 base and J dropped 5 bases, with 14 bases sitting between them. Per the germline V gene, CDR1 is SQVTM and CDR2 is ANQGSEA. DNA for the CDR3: TGCAGCGTTGAAGGGGGGACGGAAGAATATGGCTACACCTTC. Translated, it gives CSVEGGTEEYGYTF.

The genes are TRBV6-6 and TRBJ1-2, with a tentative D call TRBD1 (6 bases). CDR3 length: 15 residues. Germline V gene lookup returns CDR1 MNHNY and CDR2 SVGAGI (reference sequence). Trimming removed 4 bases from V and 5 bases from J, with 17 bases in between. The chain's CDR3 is CASSFSGQQSYGYTF. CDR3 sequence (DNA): TGTGCCAGCAGTTTCTCGGGACAACAGTCATATGGCTACACCTTC.

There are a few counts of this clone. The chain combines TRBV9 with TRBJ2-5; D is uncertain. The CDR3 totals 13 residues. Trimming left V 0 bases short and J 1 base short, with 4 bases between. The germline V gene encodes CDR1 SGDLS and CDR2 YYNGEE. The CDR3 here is CASSVAGQETQYF. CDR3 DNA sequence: TGTGCCAGCAGCGTAGCAGGCCAAGAGACCCAGTACTTC.

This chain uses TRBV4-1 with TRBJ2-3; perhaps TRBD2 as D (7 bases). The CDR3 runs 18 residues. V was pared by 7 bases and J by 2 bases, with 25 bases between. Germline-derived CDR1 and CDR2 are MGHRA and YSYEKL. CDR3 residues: CASTASGAGARITDTQYF. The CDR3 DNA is TGCGCCAGCACCGCAAGTGGCGCGGGGGCCCGCATCACAGATACGCAGTATTTT.

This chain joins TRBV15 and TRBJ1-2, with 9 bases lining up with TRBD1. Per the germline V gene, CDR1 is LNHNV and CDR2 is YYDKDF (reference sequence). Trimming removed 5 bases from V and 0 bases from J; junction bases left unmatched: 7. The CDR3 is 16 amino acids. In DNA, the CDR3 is TGTGCCACCAGCTCACGGGACAGGGCAGCTAACTATGGCTACACCTTC. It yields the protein CATSSRDRAANYGYTF.

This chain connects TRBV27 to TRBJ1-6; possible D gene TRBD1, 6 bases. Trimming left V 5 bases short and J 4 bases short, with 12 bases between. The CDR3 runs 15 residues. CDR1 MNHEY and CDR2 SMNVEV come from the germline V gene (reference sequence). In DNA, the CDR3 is TGTGCCAGCAGTCCGGATACAGGGTATAATTCACCCCTCCACTTT. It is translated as CASSPDTGYNSPLHF.

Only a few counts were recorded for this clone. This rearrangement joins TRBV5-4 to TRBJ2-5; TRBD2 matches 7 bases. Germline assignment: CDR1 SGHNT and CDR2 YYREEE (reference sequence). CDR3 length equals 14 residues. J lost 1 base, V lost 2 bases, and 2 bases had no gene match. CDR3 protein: CASSFRGVQETQYF. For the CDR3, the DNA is TGTGCCAGCAGCTTCCGGGGGGTCCAAGAGACCCAGTACTTC.

Here the CDR3 reads CASSWTGGAHYGYTF. CDR3 coding DNA: TGTGCCAGTAGTTGGACAGGGGGCGCACACTATGGCTACACCTTC. This chain links TRBV19 with TRBJ1-2, with 11 positions matching TRBD1. V was pared by 5 bases and J by 3 bases, with 5 bases of the junction left unmatched. This CDR3 has 15 residues. The germline CDR1 and CDR2 sequences are LNHDA and SQIVND (reference sequence).

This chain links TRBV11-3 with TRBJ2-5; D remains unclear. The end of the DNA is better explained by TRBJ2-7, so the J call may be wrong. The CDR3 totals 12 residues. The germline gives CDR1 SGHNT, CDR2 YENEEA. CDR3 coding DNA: TGTGCCAGCAGCTCCCTCTCCTACGAGCAGTACTTC. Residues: CASSSLSYEQYF.

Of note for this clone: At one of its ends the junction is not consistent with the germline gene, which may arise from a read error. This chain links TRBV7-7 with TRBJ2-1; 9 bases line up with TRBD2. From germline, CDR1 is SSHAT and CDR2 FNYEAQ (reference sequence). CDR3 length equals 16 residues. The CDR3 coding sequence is TGTGCTAGCAGCTTAGGAGGCGGGGGGGGACCCAATGAGCAGTTCTTC. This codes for CASSLGGGGGPNEQFF.

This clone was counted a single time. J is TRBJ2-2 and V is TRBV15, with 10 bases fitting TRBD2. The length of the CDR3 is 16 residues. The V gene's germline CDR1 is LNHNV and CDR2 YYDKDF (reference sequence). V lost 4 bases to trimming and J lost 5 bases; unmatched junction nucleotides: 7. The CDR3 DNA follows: TGTGCCACCAGCACCGAGCGGGGGGGAGCGACCGGGGAGCTGTTTTTT. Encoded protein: CATSTERGGATGELFF.

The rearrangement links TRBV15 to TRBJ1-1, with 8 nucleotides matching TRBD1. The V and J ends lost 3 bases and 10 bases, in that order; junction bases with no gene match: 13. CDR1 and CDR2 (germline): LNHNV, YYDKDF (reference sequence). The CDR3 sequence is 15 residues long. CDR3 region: CATSRTGQGARGAFF. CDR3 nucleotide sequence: TGTGCCACCAGCAGGACAGGCCAGGGGGCCAGGGGAGCTTTCTTT.

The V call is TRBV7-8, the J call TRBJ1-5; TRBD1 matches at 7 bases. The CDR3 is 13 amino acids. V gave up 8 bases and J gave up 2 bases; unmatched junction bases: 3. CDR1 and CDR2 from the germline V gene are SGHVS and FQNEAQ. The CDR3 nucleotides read TGTGCCAGCCGAGGACAGGGCAATCAGCCCCAGCATTTT. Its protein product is CASRGQGNQPQHF.

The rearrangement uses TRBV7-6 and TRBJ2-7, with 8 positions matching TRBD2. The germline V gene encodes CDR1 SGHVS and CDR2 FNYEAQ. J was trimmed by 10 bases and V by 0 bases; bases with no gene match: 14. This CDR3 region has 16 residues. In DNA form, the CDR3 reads TGTGCCAGCAGCTTAGCTAGAAAAGCGGGGGATCAGAAACAGTACTTC. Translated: CASSLARKAGDQKQYF. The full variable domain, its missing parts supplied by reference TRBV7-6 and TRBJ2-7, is GAGVSQSPRYKVTKRGQDVALRCDPISGHVSLYWYRQALGQGPEFLTYFNYEAQQDKSGLPNDRFSAERPEGSISTLTIQRTEQRDSAMYRCASSLARKAGDQKQYFGPGTRLTVT.

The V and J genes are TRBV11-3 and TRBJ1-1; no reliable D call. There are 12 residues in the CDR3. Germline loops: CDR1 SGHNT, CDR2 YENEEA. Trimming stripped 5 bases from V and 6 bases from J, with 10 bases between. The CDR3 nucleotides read TGTGCCAGCAGCCTCGGGTCCCCTGAAGCTTTCTTT. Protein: CASSLGSPEAFF.

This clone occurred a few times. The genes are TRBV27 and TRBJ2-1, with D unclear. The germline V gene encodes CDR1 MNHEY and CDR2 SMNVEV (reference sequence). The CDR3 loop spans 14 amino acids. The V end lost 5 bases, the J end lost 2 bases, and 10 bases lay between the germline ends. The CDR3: CASSLISPYNEQFF. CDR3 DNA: TGTGCCAGCAGTCTGATTTCGCCCTACAATGAGCAGTTCTTC.